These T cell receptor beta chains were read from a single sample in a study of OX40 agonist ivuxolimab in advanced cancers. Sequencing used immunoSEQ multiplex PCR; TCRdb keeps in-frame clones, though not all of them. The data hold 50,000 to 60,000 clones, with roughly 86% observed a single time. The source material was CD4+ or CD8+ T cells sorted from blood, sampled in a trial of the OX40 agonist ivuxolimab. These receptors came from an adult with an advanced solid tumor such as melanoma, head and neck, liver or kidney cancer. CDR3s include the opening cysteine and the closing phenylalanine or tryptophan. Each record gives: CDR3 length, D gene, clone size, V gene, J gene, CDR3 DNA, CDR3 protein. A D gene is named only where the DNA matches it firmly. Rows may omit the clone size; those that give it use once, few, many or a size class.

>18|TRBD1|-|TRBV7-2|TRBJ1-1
TGTGCCAGCAGCTTAACCGCGACAGGGGGGTTTAGGGACACTGAAGCTTTCTTT
CASSLTATGGFRDTEAFF
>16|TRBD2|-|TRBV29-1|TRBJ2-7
TGCAGCGTCAAGCTGGCTAGCGGGAGGGATCCCTACGAGCAGTACTTC
CSVKLASGRDPYEQYF
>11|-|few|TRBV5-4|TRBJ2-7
TGTGCCAGCAGCTTAACGGACGAGCAGTACTTC
CASSLTDEQYF
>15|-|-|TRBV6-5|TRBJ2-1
TGTGCCAGCAGTTACCGAGCGGATCCCTACAATGAGCAGTTCTTC
CASSYRADPYNEQFF
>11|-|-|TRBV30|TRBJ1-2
TGTGCCTGGAGCACGGGGTTTAGATACACCTTC
CAWSTGFRYTF
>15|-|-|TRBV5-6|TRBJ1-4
TGTGCCAGCAGCCTCCGGGGTGCAACTAATGAAAAACTGTTTTTT
CASSLRGATNEKLFF
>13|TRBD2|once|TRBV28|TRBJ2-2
TGTGCCAGCGAGAAGCGGGAGTACGGGGAGCTGTTTTTT
CASEKREYGELFF
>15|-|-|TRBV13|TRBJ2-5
TGTGCCAGCAGCTTACGTAGACAGGTAGAAGAGACCCAGTACTTC
CASSLRRQVEETQYF
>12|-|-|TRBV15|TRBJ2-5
TGTGCCACCAGCAGAGTTAAGGGGACCCAGTACTTC
CATSRVKGTQYF
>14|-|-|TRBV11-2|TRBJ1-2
TGTGCCAGCAGCTTAGAATACGCGAACTATGGCTACACCTTC
CASSLEYANYGYTF
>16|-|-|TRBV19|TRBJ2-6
TGTGCCAGTATCGGCAGGTCTAGCTCTGGGGCCAACGTCCTGACTTTC
CASIGRSSSGANVLTF
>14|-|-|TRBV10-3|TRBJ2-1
TGTGCCATCAGTGGGCAGGGATCCTACAATGAGCAGTTCTTC
CAISGQGSYNEQFF
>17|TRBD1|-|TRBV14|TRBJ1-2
TGTGCCAGCAGCCGCCTGATCCGAGAACAGGGGAGGGATGGCTACACCTTC
CASSRLIREQGRDGYTF
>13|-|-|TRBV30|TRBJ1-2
TGTGCCTGGAGTGTATTACAGAACTATGGCTACACCTTC
CAWSVLQNYGYTF
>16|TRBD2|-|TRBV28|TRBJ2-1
TGTGCCAGCAGTTCACCTAGCGGGGATCGTTACAATGAGCAGTTCTTC
CASSSPSGDRYNEQFF
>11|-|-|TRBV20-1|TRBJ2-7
TGCAGTGCTAGAGGACTACAGGAGCAGTACTTC
CSARGLQEQYF
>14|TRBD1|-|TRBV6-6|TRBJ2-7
TGTGCCAGCAGATGGACAGGCACCTCCTACGAGCAGTACTTC
CASRWTGTSYEQYF
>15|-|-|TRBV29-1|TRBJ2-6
TGCAGCGTTGTTGCCGGGAGCTCTGGGGCCAACGTCCTGACTTTC
CSVVAGSSGANVLTF